Listed here are 26 T cell receptor beta chains from one sample, sequenced in a study of cytomegalovirus exposure and HLA in healthy donors. 13 Jbeta primers and 60 Vbeta primers were used for the PCR. Only in-frame clones appear in the TCRdb table, and some are missing; sequencing was by immunoSEQ multiplex PCR. The sample carries around 210,000 clones, around 77% recorded once. The sequenced material came from PBMCs. These receptors were taken from a woman in her twenties or thirties in good health and CMV-seronegative.

The chain has TRBV19 and TRBJ2-1; D is perhaps TRBD2 (6 bases). V lost 3 bases and J lost 4, with 13 bases in between. CDR1 and CDR2 from the germline V gene are LNHDA and SQIVND (reference sequence). There are 15 residues in the CDR3. The CDR3 bases are TGTGCCAGTAGTATGAGGGCGGGATTATACAATGAGCAGTTCTTC. This encodes CASSMRAGLYNEQFF.

The rearrangement uses TRBV7-2 and TRBJ2-1; D uncertain. This CDR3 has 15 residues. V gave up 1 base and J gave up 0 bases, with 7 bases separating them. CDR1 SGHTA and CDR2 FQGNSA come from the germline V gene. The DNA for the CDR3 is TGTGCCAGCAGCTTAGGCATGAGCTCCTACAATGAGCAGTTCTTC. Its translation is CASSLGMSSYNEQFF.

J is TRBJ1-4 and V is TRBV7-8, with D perhaps matching TRBD1 (5 bases). CDR1 is SGHVS and CDR2 is FQNEAQ in the germline V gene. CDR3 length: 15 residues. V gave up 6 bases and J gave up 8 bases, with 19 bases separating them. Written as DNA, the CDR3 is TGTGCCAGCAGATTTCGGCCAGGGCAGCAGGAAAAACTGTTTTTT. Protein: CASRFRPGQQEKLFF.

The rearrangement uses TRBV19 and TRBJ2-3, with 10 bases that match TRBD2. The CDR3 has 15 amino acids. Per the germline V gene, CDR1 is LNHDA and CDR2 is SQIVND (reference sequence). The trim removed 9 bases at V and 1 base at J, leaving 7 bases unmatched. CDR3 sequence: CASRPTSGGTDTQYF. In nucleotides, the CDR3 is TGTGCCAGCCGGCCCACTAGCGGGGGCACAGATACGCAGTATTTT.

This rearrangement joins TRBV30 to TRBJ2-5; 9 nucleotides match TRBD2. The last part of the DNA fits TRBJ2-7 better; the J call may be wrong. Germline CDR1 reads GTSNPN; CDR2 reads SVGIG (reference sequence). The CDR3 sequence is 17 residues long. The CDR3 DNA reads TGTGCCTGGAGTGTAAGTACCCTAGCGGGGCATCCCTACGAGCAGTACTTC. It codes for CAWSVSTLAGHPYEQYF.

The chain combines TRBV5-1 with TRBJ2-5; 10 bases agree with TRBD2. Germline assignment: CDR1 SGHRS and CDR2 YFSETQ. This CDR3 is built from 21 residues. V shed 0 bases, J shed 2 bases, and the junction held 19 bases outside the gene matches. CDR3 loop: CASSLVIAGGQPAPQQETQYF. CDR3 nucleotide sequence: TGCGCCAGCAGCTTGGTGATAGCGGGAGGCCAACCGGCTCCACAACAAGAGACCCAGTACTTC. Using reference TRBV5-1 and TRBJ2-5 for the parts outside the CDR3, the full variable domain is KAGVTQTPRYLIKTRGQQVTLSCSPISGHRSVSWYQQTPGQGLQFLFEYFSETQRNKGNFPGRFSGRQFSNSRSEMNVSTLELGDSALYLCASSLVIAGGQPAPQQETQYFGPGTRLLVL.

The chain employs TRBV7-2 and TRBJ2-1, with 7 bases fitting TRBD2. V shed 7 bases, J shed 2 bases, and the junction held 8 bases outside the gene matches. This CDR3 comprises 15 residues. Germline V gene sequence: CDR1 SGHTA, CDR2 FQGNSA. CDR3 nucleotide sequence: TGTGCCAGCACCTACCAGCGGGGCCCCTACAATGAGCAGTTCTTC. It is translated as CASTYQRGPYNEQFF.

This clone has just a few counts. Here the CDR3 reads CASSIRGYGYTF. CDR3 in DNA: TGTGCCAGTAGTATAAGAGGGTATGGCTACACCTTC. The rearrangement links TRBV19 to TRBJ1-2, with unresolved D. Germline values: CDR1 LNHDA, CDR2 SQIVND (reference sequence). CDR3 length equals 12 residues. Trimming took off 2 bases at V and 5 bases at J, with 6 bases between the two ends. Supplemented by reference TRBV19 and TRBJ1-2, the full variable domain reads DGGITQSPKYLFRKEGQNVTLSCEQNLNHDAMYWYRQDPGQGLRLIYYSQIVNDFQKGDIAEGYSVSREKKESFPLTVTSAQKNPTAFYLCASSIRGYGYTFGSGTRLTVV.

This clone came up once. The chain employs TRBV6-6 and TRBJ1-5; TRBD1 matches 11 bases. Trimming at V came to 6 bases and at J to 2 bases, leaving 6 bases not matched to a gene. Per germline, CDR1 MNHNY and CDR2 SVGAGI (reference sequence). This CDR3 has 16 residues. The CDR3 region is CASSPDRGRGNQPQHF. The DNA for the CDR3 is TGTGCCAGCAGCCCGGACAGGGGGCGAGGCAATCAGCCCCAGCATTTT.

The chain couples TRBV27 to TRBJ2-4; 7 bases line up with TRBD2. From germline, CDR1 is MNHEY and CDR2 SMNVEV (reference sequence). Germline trimming cut 5 bases from V and 0 bases from J; bases unmatched to any gene: 10. This CDR3 has 17 residues. The CDR3 region is CASSPTTSLLAKNIQYF. The DNA for the CDR3 is TGTGCCAGCAGTCCGACGACTAGCTTGCTAGCCAAAAACATTCAGTACTTC.

The chain links TRBV27 to TRBJ1-1; D is unresolved. Germline V gives CDR1 MNHEY, CDR2 SMNVEV (reference sequence). The CDR3 has 14 residues. V lost 6 bases and J lost 4, with 15 bases in between. The CDR3 loop reads CASSLSGGSTEAFF. For the CDR3, the DNA is TGTGCCAGCAGCCTCAGCGGAGGAAGCACTGAAGCTTTCTTT.

J is TRBJ2-1 and V is TRBV12-5; TRBD2 aligns across 10 bases. CDR3 length: 16 residues. Germline lookup yields CDR1 LGHNT and CDR2 FRNRAP. V was clipped by 2 bases and J by 7 bases; unmatched bases: 8. The CDR3 DNA is TGTGCTAGTGGTTTGTTAGCGGGAGGATATGGTAATGAGCAGTTCTTC. This translates into CASGLLAGGYGNEQFF.

This clone was counted once. This chain joins TRBV2 and TRBJ1-1, with no clear D. V was trimmed by 10 bases and J by 0 bases, leaving 12 bases between them. The CDR3 loop spans 13 amino acids. CDR1 and CDR2 (germline): SNHLY, FYNNEI. Written as DNA, the CDR3 is TGTGCCACCTTCACCCGGGTGAACACTGAAGCTTTCTTT. As protein: CATFTRVNTEAFF. Using reference TRBV2 and TRBJ1-1 for the parts outside the CDR3, the full variable domain is EPEVTQTPSHQVTQMGQEVILRCVPISNHLYFYWYRQILGQKVEFLVSFYNNEISEKSEIFDDQFSVERPDGSNFTLKIRSTKLEDSAMYFCATFTRVNTEAFFGQGTRLTVV.

The chain is built from TRBV18 and TRBJ2-1; possible D gene TRBD2, 5 bases. The CDR3 is 13 residues long. Trimming removed 5 bases at V and 7 bases at J, with 12 bases between. CDR1 is KGHSH, CDR2 LQKENI, per germline. This CDR3 reads CASSRSGINEQFF. The CDR3 DNA follows: TGTGCCAGCTCAAGGTCCGGGATAAATGAGCAGTTCTTC.

The chain carries TRBV7-9 and TRBJ2-5; perhaps TRBD2 as D (5 bases). The CDR3 has 14 residues. V was shortened by 5 bases and J by 5 bases, with 15 bases between the two germline ends. Looked up from germline, CDR1 is SEHNR and CDR2 is FQNEAQ (reference sequence). This CDR3 reads CASSPAGVRETQYF. CDR3 nucleotides: TGTGCCAGCAGCCCGGCCGGGGTCCGGGAGACCCAGTACTTC.

This chain links TRBV11-3 with TRBJ1-3; tentatively, D is TRBD1 (6 bases). The V end was cut by 5 bases, the J end by 1 base, with 9 bases between. Germline V gene data show CDR1 as SGHNT and CDR2 as YENEEA. There are 14 residues in the CDR3. The chain's CDR3 is CASSQQGSGNTIYF. The CDR3 bases are TGTGCCAGCAGCCAACAGGGATCTGGAAACACCATATATTTT.

This clone is labeled as medium-sized. The chain has TRBV9 and TRBJ1-2, with TRBD1 matching over 8 bases. The V gene end was trimmed by 3 bases and the J gene end by 3 bases; junction bases not matched to a gene: 4. CDR1 and CDR2 from the germline V gene are SGDLS and YYNGEE. CDR3 size: 14 residues. CDR3 coding DNA: TGTGCCAGCAGCGGACCGACAGGGGACTATGGCTACACCTTC. Protein: CASSGPTGDYGYTF.

The CDR3 loop is CASTPVGGVGANVLTF. CDR3 in DNA: TGTGCCAGCACCCCGGTTGGGGGCGTCGGGGCCAACGTCCTGACTTTC. V is TRBV5-4 and J is TRBJ2-6; tentative D call: TRBD1 (6 bases). CDR1 SGHNT and CDR2 YYREEE come from the germline V gene (reference sequence). V lost 6 bases, J lost 4 bases, and 17 bases lay in between. This CDR3 has 16 amino acids.

This clone was found many times. The J gene is TRBJ2-1, the V gene TRBV5-1; TRBD1 aligns across 7 bases. CDR3 length: 14 amino acids. Germline V CDR1 and CDR2: SGHRS, YFSETQ. Trimming cost V 2 bases and J 8 bases; bases outside gene matches: 7. CDR3 DNA sequence: TGCGCCAGCAGCTTCGGACAGGTTGGCGATGAGCAGTTCTTC. It is translated as CASSFGQVGDEQFF.

This clone appeared once. CDR3 coding DNA: TGTGCCAGCAGTTTCCGCGGGAGGGTAGAGACCCAGTACTTC. It specifies CASSFRGRVETQYF. V gene TRBV28 combines with J gene TRBJ2-5; TRBD2 agrees at 9 bases. With 3 bases clipped from V and 4 bases from J, the junction kept 3 bases outside the gene matches. The V gene's germline CDR1 is MDHEN and CDR2 SYDVKM. CDR3 length: 14 residues. The variable domain in full, with the rest retrieved from reference TRBV28 and TRBJ2-5, is DVKVTQSSRYLVKRTGEKVFLECVQDMDHENMFWYRQDPGLGLRLIYFSYDVKMKEKGDIPEGYSVSREKKERFSLILESASTNQTSMYLCASSFRGRVETQYFGPGTRLLVL.

The chain is built from TRBV5-1 and TRBJ1-2; D may be TRBD1 (6 bases). V gave up 1 base and J gave up 7 bases, with 20 bases separating them. The CDR3 has 16 residues. The germline gives CDR1 SGHRS, CDR2 YFSETQ. CDR3 in amino acids: CASSLPDRFIVGGYTF. CDR3 nucleotides: TGCGCCAGCAGCTTGCCGGACAGATTTATTGTTGGTGGCTACACCTTC.

The J gene is TRBJ2-7, the V gene TRBV11-3; 10 bases align to TRBD2. V was clipped by 2 bases and J by 0 bases; unmatched bases: 7. Germline CDR1 SGHNT, CDR2 YENEEA. This CDR3 region has 17 residues. The CDR3 bases are TGTGCCAGCAGCTTATTGGATGGGACTAGCGCCTCCTACGAGCAGTACTTC. Its protein product is CASSLLDGTSASYEQYF.

This chain connects TRBV5-4 to TRBJ2-7, with 9 bases fitting TRBD1. Germline V gives CDR1 SGHNT, CDR2 YYREEE (reference sequence). The length of the CDR3 is 16 residues. Losses at the gene ends were 2 bases for V and 1 base for J; bases not matched to a gene: 7. The CDR3 reads CASSLGGTGTSYEQYF. In DNA form, the CDR3 reads TGTGCCAGCAGCTTAGGTGGGACAGGGACGTCCTACGAGCAGTACTTC.

This chain joins TRBV29-1 and TRBJ1-1, with D unclear. V was clipped by 7 bases and J by 3 bases, with 9 bases between them. This CDR3 is 11 amino acids long. Germline V gene sequence: CDR1 SQVTM, CDR2 ANQGSEA. DNA for the CDR3: TGCAGCGCCCGGGGTGACACTGAAGCTTTCTTT. This sequence encodes CSARGDTEAFF. Variable domain in full (rest from reference TRBV29-1 and TRBJ1-1): SAVISQKPSRDICQRGTSLTIQCQVDSQVTMMFWYRQQPGQSLTLIATANQGSEATYESGFVIDKFPISRPNLTFSTLTVSNMSPEDSSIYLCSARGDTEAFFGQGTRLTVV.

This clone occurred a few times. This chain connects TRBV28 to TRBJ1-4, with 7 bases fitting TRBD1. CDR1 and CDR2 from the germline V gene are MDHEN and SYDVKM. After removal of 5 bases from V and 6 bases from J, the junction contained 9 bases not matched to a gene. This CDR3 contains 15 residues. DNA of the CDR3: TGTGCCAGCAGTCCCTTTCCAGGGGGGTATGAAAAACTGTTTTTT. Its translation: CASSPFPGGYEKLFF.

The V call is TRBV19, the J call TRBJ1-1; possible D gene TRBD1, 6 bases. The CDR3 has 14 amino acids. V was shortened by 6 bases and J by 4 bases, with 15 bases between the two germline ends. Germline V gene lookup returns CDR1 LNHDA and CDR2 SQIVND (reference sequence). The DNA for the CDR3 is TGTGCCAGTAGAAGCAGGGGCCAAGTCACTGAAGCTTTCTTT. This encodes CASRSRGQVTEAFF.